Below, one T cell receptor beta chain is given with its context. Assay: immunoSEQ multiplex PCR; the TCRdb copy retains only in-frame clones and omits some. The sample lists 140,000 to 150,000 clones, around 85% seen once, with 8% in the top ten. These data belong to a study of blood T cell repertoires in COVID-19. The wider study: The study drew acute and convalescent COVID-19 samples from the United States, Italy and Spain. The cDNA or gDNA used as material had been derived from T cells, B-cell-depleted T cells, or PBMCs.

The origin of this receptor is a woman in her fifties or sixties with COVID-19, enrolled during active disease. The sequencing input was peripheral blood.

The DNA of the CDR3 is TGTGCCAGCAGCTCGGACAGGGGGGGAGAACGTAGCTACGAGCAGTACTTC. It encodes CASSSDRGGERSYEQYF. This chain links TRBV5-8 with TRBJ2-7, with 10 bases matching TRBD1. Germline values: CDR1 SGHTS, CDR2 YDEGEE. After removal of 3 bases from V and 3 bases from J, the junction contained 12 bases not matched to a gene. This CDR3 has 17 residues. The full variable domain, rest sourced from reference TRBV5-8 and TRBJ2-7, is EAGVTQSPTHLIKTRGQQATLRCSPISGHTSVYWYQQALGLGLQFLLWYDEGEERNRGNFPPRFSGRQFPNYSSELNVNALELEDSALYLCASSSDRGGERSYEQYFGPGTRLTVT.